Each of the 17 T cell receptor beta chains below was sequenced from the same sample in a study of blood T cells in healthy people across ages. Sample-barcoded 5' priming and a J-beta primer mix drove a second PCR of roughly 6 to 12 cycles. TCRdb re-derived calls from the 5' RACE reads in MiXCR, one entry per CDR3 protein. This repertoire shows approximately 2,000,000 distinct CDR3 sequences, roughly two fifths found once; its top ten account for about 21%. Sequenced input: blood. All receptors come from a human donor in good health.

The genes are TRBV7-2 and TRBJ2-1; D call uncertain. Germline values: CDR1 SGHTA, CDR2 FQGNSA. V was trimmed by 3 bases and J by 4 bases, leaving 13 bases between them. The CDR3 loop spans 15 amino acids. The DNA for the CDR3 is TGTGCCAGCAGCTTGATTGCCTTGAGATACAATGAGCAGTTCTTC. Translated, it gives CASSLIALRYNEQFF. Looking up the rest from reference TRBV7-2 and TRBJ2-1 gives the full variable domain: GAGVSQSPSNKVTEKGKDVELRCDPISGHTALYWYRQSLGQGLEFLIYFQGNSAPDKSGLPSDRFSAERTGGSVSTLTIQRTQQEDSAVYLCASSLIALRYNEQFFGPGTRLTVL.

This chain links TRBV7-9 with TRBJ2-7, with TRBD1 identical over 7 bases. The V and J ends lost 5 bases and 6 bases, in that order; junction bases with no gene match: 10. The CDR3 loop spans 14 amino acids. Germline CDR1 and CDR2: SEHNR and FQNEAQ (reference sequence). CDR3 sequence: CASSPPDRVSEQYF. The CDR3, as DNA: TGTGCCAGCAGCCCACCAGACAGGGTCAGCGAGCAGTACTTC.

The J gene is TRBJ2-6, the V gene TRBV7-2; no definite D call. Between the trimmed V and J ends, which lost 5 bases and 0 bases, there was a span of 17 bases. The germline V gene encodes CDR1 SGHTA and CDR2 FQGNSA. The CDR3 sequence is 18 residues long. The CDR3 here is CASSVRLDGLSGANVLTF. DNA for the CDR3: TGTGCCAGCAGCGTGCGACTGGACGGGCTCTCTGGGGCCAACGTCCTGACTTTC.

V gene TRBV20-1 combines with J gene TRBJ2-3; 9 positions agree with TRBD1. V lost 4 bases and J lost 5; bases outside the gene matches: 4. From germline, CDR1 is DFQATT and CDR2 SNEGSKA (reference sequence). This CDR3 has 13 residues. The CDR3 sequence: CSAMGQGRDTQYF. The DNA for the CDR3 is TGCAGTGCTATGGGACAGGGACGAGATACGCAGTATTTT.

Turning to this clonotype: The junction differs from germline at one of its ends, possibly a read error. The CDR3 loop reads CGVLGTNTGELFF. CDR3 nucleotide sequence: TGCGGCGTCCTAGGGACGAACACCGGGGAGCTGTTTTTT. This chain links TRBV29-1 with TRBJ2-2; unclear D gene. CDR3 length: 13 residues. From germline, CDR1 is SQVTM and CDR2 ANQGSEA.

The chain has TRBV5-1 and TRBJ2-1; D call uncertain. V was trimmed by 0 bases and J by 7 bases, leaving 17 bases between them. The CDR3 runs 16 residues. The germline gives CDR1 SGHRS, CDR2 YFSETQ. This chain's CDR3 is CASSLASATMDNEQFF. DNA for the CDR3: TGCGCCAGCAGCTTGGCTTCAGCAACTATGGATAATGAGCAGTTCTTC.

This rearrangement joins TRBV6-1 to TRBJ2-7, with TRBD1 matching 8 bases. Germline lookup yields CDR1 MNHNS and CDR2 SASEGT. V was clipped by 7 bases and J by 0 bases; unmatched bases: 5. The CDR3 spans 14 residues. The CDR3, as DNA: TGTGCCAGCATCCAGGGGGCCAGCTCCTACGAGCAGTACTTC. Its protein is CASIQGASSYEQYF.

This chain connects TRBV7-9 to TRBJ2-7; TRBD2 matches at 7 bases. The CDR3 is 14 amino acids. J lost 3 bases, V lost 5 bases, and 7 bases had no gene match. The germline V gene has CDR1 SEHNR and CDR2 FQNEAQ (reference sequence). The CDR3 region is CASSPWGGNYEQYF. The CDR3 nucleotides are TGTGCCAGCAGCCCTTGGGGGGGTAACTACGAGCAGTACTTC.

This clonotype was picked up a small number of times. V usage is TRBV20-1 and J usage is TRBJ1-1; 8 bases match TRBD1. The ends lost 2 bases at V and 6 bases at J; junction bases unmatched: 8. The CDR3 length is 14 residues. Germline V gene data show CDR1 as DFQATT and CDR2 as SNEGSKA (reference sequence). The CDR3 bases are TGCAGTGCTAGACAACGGACAGGGTTCTCTGAAGCTTTCTTT. It specifies CSARQRTGFSEAFF.

This clonotype showed up just a few times. V gene TRBV20-1 combines with J gene TRBJ1-6; 7 bases agree with TRBD1. The CDR3 extends over 15 amino acids. V trimming: 6 bases; J trimming: 5 bases; junction bases outside the gene matches: 10. CDR1 is DFQATT and CDR2 is SNEGSKA in the germline V gene (reference sequence). The CDR3 loop is CSAIGPGGNNSPLHF. DNA for the CDR3: TGCAGTGCGATTGGACCAGGGGGAAATAATTCACCCCTCCACTTT.

This clonotype has a handful of counts. The chain recombines TRBV20-1 with TRBJ1-5, with D unclear. Per the germline V gene, CDR1 is DFQATT and CDR2 is SNEGSKA (reference sequence). The CDR3 has 14 amino acids. The ends were cut back, 3 bases at V and 4 bases at J, with 13 bases in the middle. The CDR3 protein is CSASEYRDNQPQHF. The DNA for the CDR3 is TGCAGTGCTAGTGAATACAGAGATAATCAGCCCCAGCATTTT.

The chain uses TRBV7-3 and TRBJ2-1, with TRBD2 matching over 9 bases. The CDR3 runs to 16 residues. Germline CDR1 reads SGHTA; CDR2 reads FQGTGA. Trimming cost V 5 bases and J 7 bases; bases outside gene matches: 12. CDR3 sequence reads: CASSLEGGGALNEQFF. The CDR3 DNA is TGTGCCAGCAGCCTGGAGGGCGGGGGGGCTCTGAATGAGCAGTTCTTC.

This clonotype was recorded a few times. This chain links TRBV4-2 with TRBJ2-1; 15 bases fit TRBD2. CDR1 is LGHNA and CDR2 is YNFKEQ in the germline V gene. The CDR3 contains 20 residues. V shed 0 bases and J 2 bases; nucleotides not matched to a gene: 8. The CDR3 sequence: CASSQDLGLAGGTTYNEQFF. CDR3 DNA sequence: TGTGCCAGCAGCCAAGATCTCGGACTAGCGGGGGGGACGACCTACAATGAGCAGTTCTTC.

Worth noting for this clonotype: Mismatch with germline at one junction end may stem from a read error. V usage is TRBV5-6 and J usage is TRBJ2-7; 7 bases align to TRBD1. Per germline, CDR1 SGHDT and CDR2 YYEEEE. This CDR3 has 15 amino acids. CDR3 nucleotide sequence: TGTGCCAACAGCTTAGGGGGCGCCGGGACCTACGAGCAGTACTTC. Translating gives CANSLGGAGTYEQYF.

This clonotype appeared a single time. Mismatch with germline at one junction end may stem from a read error. The V call is TRBV7-2, the J call TRBJ1-2, with D possibly TRBD1 on 6 matching bases. The CDR3 is 16 residues long. Per germline, CDR1 SGHTA and CDR2 FQGNSA. The CDR3 sequence: CASTLDRFTSNYGYTF. The CDR3 coding sequence is TGTGCCAGCACCTTAGACAGGTTCACCTCTAACTATGGCTACACCTTC.

This clonotype has a handful of counts. V gene TRBV4-3 combines with J gene TRBJ1-5; unclear D gene. The CDR3 has 15 residues. CDR1 and CDR2 (germline): LGHNA, YSLEER. V was pared by 0 bases and J by 0 bases, with 6 bases between. CDR3 nucleotides: TGCGCCAGCAGCCAAGAGATTTATAGCAATCAGCCCCAGCATTTT. Its translation: CASSQEIYSNQPQHF.

In this sample, this clonotype turned up once. This chain connects TRBV10-3 to TRBJ2-7; no clear D. The end of the DNA is better explained by TRBJ2-5, so the J call may be wrong. Germline CDR1 ENHRY, CDR2 SYGVKD. The CDR3 has 14 residues. The CDR3 sequence is CAISDVRAGVTQYF. CDR3 nucleotides: TGTGCCATCAGTGACGTCCGGGCTGGAGTGACCCAGTACTTC.